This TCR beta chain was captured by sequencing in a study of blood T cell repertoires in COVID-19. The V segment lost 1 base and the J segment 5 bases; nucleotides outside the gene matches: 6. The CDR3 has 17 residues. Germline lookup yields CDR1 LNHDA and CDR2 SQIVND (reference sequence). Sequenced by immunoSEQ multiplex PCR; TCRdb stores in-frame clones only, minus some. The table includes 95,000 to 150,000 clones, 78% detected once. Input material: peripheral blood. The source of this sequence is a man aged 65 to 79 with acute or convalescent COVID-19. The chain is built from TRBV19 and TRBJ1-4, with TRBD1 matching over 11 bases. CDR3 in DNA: TGTGCCAGTAGTATAGGCCTCGGGGACAGGGGGAATGAAAAACTGTTTTTT. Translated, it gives CASSIGLGDRGNEKLFF. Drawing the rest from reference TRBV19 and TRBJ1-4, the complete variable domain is DGGITQSPKYLFRKEGQNVTLSCEQNLNHDAMYWYRQDPGQGLRLIYYSQIVNDFQKGDIAEGYSVSREKKESFPLTVTSAQKNPTAFYLCASSIGLGDRGNEKLFFGSGTQLSVL.